Listed below are T cell receptor beta chains from one sample, sequenced in a study of T-cell memory formation after mild COVID-19. TCRdb used MiXCR to reprocess the 5' RACE reads, holding one entry per CDR3 protein. The sample holds approximately 580,000 distinct CDR3 sequences, roughly 22% seen once. The sample consisted of PBMCs or a T cell subset sorted from them (not recorded which). The origin of the receptors is an adult woman who had mild COVID-19 (a few samples of this study predate the infection). Cell type and time point are not known. The CDR3 runs from the conserved cysteine through the conserved F or W. A D gene is named only where the DNA matches it firmly. Clone sizes are given selectively: once, few, many, or a class where the clone is expanded.

size: few
V: TRBV4-1
D: NA
J: TRBJ1-6
DNA: TGCGCCAGCAGCCCACTCGTGGTAACCTATAATTCACCCCTCCACTTT
CDR3: CASSPLVVTYNSPLHF

size: many
V: TRBV29-1
D: NA
J: TRBJ2-1
DNA: TGCAGCGTTGAATTGGATGAGCAGTTCTTC
CDR3: CSVELDEQFF

size: NA
V: TRBV29-1
D: NA
J: TRBJ2-7
DNA: TGCGCAGCGGGGGAGGGGGCTTTCTACGAGCAGTACTTC
CDR3: CAAGEGAFYEQYF

size: many
V: TRBV7-2
D: NA
J: TRBJ2-7
DNA: TGTGCCAGCAGCTTAGGTTGGGGCGGGTCTACCTACGAGCAGTACTTC
CDR3: CASSLGWGGSTYEQYF

size: NA
V: TRBV12-3/TRBV12-4
D: NA
J: TRBJ1-5
DNA: TGTGCCAGCAGTCGGAGCGCTAGGGATCAGCCCCAGCATTTT
CDR3: CASSRSARDQPQHF

size: NA
V: TRBV7-9
D: NA
J: TRBJ1-1
DNA: TGTGCCAGCAGCGCGACAGGTTCGGCTGAAGCTTTCTTT
CDR3: CASSATGSAEAFF

size: few
V: TRBV10-2
D: NA
J: TRBJ2-6
DNA: TGCGCCAGCAGTGAATCCTGGGGACTGGACTCTGGGGCCAACGTCCTGACTTTC
CDR3: CASSESWGLDSGANVLTF

size: few
V: TRBV20-1
D: NA
J: TRBJ2-2
DNA: TGCAGCGCTCCCAGAGGGACGAACACCGGGGAGCTGTTTTTT
CDR3: CSAPRGTNTGELFF

size: NA
V: TRBV7-8
D: TRBD2
J: TRBJ2-7
DNA: TGTGCCAGCAGCGTGGCACGGCTAGCGGGAGGGCCCTCGGGGGACGAGCAGTACTTC
CDR3: CASSVARLAGGPSGDEQYF

size: few
V: TRBV4-2
D: TRBD2
J: TRBJ2-1
DNA: TGTGCCAGCAGCCAGGGGGAGATAGCGGGCAATGAGCAGTTCTTC
CDR3: CASSQGEIAGNEQFF

size: NA
V: TRBV28
D: NA
J: TRBJ2-5
DNA: TGTGCCAGCAGCCCTACGGGGCTGACAGGCACTGGGACCCAGTACTTC
CDR3: CASSPTGLTGTGTQYF

size: NA
V: TRBV5-1
D: TRBD1
J: TRBJ2-1
DNA: TGCGCCAGCAGCTTGGTCCTTCGATGGGACAGCCTCTACAATGAGCAGTTCTTC
CDR3: CASSLVLRWDSLYNEQFF

size: NA
V: TRBV9
D: TRBD1
J: TRBJ1-4
DNA: TGTGCCAGCAGCGTCGCCGGGACAGTAAATGAAAAACTGTTTTTT
CDR3: CASSVAGTVNEKLFF

size: NA
V: TRBV7-6
D: NA
J: TRBJ2-3
DNA: TGTGCCAGCGGGACCGGCCCCACTCACACAGATACGCAGTATTTT
CDR3: CASGTGPTHTDTQYF

size: few
V: TRBV30
D: NA
J: TRBJ2-1
DNA: TGTGCCTGGAGTGGAAGACGGCTTAGCTCCTACAATGAGCAGTTCTTC
CDR3: CAWSGRRLSSYNEQFF

size: many
V: TRBV7-9
D: TRBD2
J: TRBJ2-5
DNA: TGTGCCAGCAGCTTAGCCGGGGGGGCAGAGACCCAGTACTTC
CDR3: CASSLAGGAETQYF

size: few
V: TRBV5-1
D: TRBD1
J: TRBJ1-2
DNA: TGCGCCAGCAGCTTGGGGGTGTCGACAGGGAGGTTTGGCTACACCTTC
CDR3: CASSLGVSTGRFGYTF

size: few
V: TRBV29-1
D: TRBD1
J: TRBJ2-1
DNA: TGCAGTACCCCGGGACAGGGTATCTATGAGCAGTTCTTC
CDR3: CSTPGQGIYEQFF

size: few
V: TRBV9
D: TRBD2
J: TRBJ2-2
DNA: TGTGCCAGCGGGGGGACTAGCGGAAACACCGGGGAGCTGTTTTTT
CDR3: CASGGTSGNTGELFF

size: NA
V: TRBV18
D: NA
J: TRBJ2-1
DNA: TGTGCCAGCTCACCAGGGGCTAAGCCCTACAATGAGCAGTTCTTC
CDR3: CASSPGAKPYNEQFF

size: few
V: TRBV7-8
D: NA
J: TRBJ2-1
DNA: TGTGCCAGCAGTCTGGATGCTTGGGCAGCTAACAATGAGCAGTTCTTC
CDR3: CASSLDAWAANNEQFF

size: NA
V: TRBV5-1
D: NA
J: TRBJ2-3
DNA: TGCGCCAGCAGCTTGGCTAGATACATAGATACGCAGTATTTT
CDR3: CASSLARYIDTQYF

size: NA
V: TRBV5-1
D: NA
J: TRBJ1-2
DNA: TGCGCCAGCAGCCAGGACAGTCGTTATGGCTACACCTTC
CDR3: CASSQDSRYGYTF

size: many
V: TRBV29-1
D: TRBD2
J: TRBJ2-1
DNA: TGCAGCGTTGAAGACGGGAGGGCCTACAATGAGCAGTTCTTC
CDR3: CSVEDGRAYNEQFF

size: few
V: TRBV19
D: NA
J: TRBJ2-5
DNA: TGTGCCAGTAGTATTTATCGGGGAGAGACCCAGTACTTC
CDR3: CASSIYRGETQYF

size: NA
V: TRBV20-1
D: TRBD1
J: TRBJ1-5
DNA: TGCAGTGCTAAAGGACAGGGGGTCAATCAGCCCCAGCATTTT
CDR3: CSAKGQGVNQPQHF

size: few
V: TRBV24-1
D: NA
J: TRBJ1-2
DNA: TGTGCCACCAGTGATTCCTATGGCTACACCTTC
CDR3: CATSDSYGYTF

size: few
V: TRBV7-2
D: TRBD2
J: TRBJ2-3
DNA: TGTGCCAGCAGCTTAGTTCCTAGCGGGGGTTACACAGATACGCAGTATTTT
CDR3: CASSLVPSGGYTDTQYF

size: NA
V: TRBV4-1
D: TRBD1
J: TRBJ2-7
DNA: TGCGCCAGCAGCCAAGAAACGCAGGGGGTAGTCTACGAGCAGTACTTC
CDR3: CASSQETQGVVYEQYF

size: NA
V: TRBV7-9
D: NA
J: TRBJ2-7
DNA: TGTGCCAGCAGCTTAGATTTGCGGGGCTACGAGCAGTACTTC
CDR3: CASSLDLRGYEQYF

size: few
V: TRBV10-3
D: NA
J: TRBJ2-5
DNA: TGTGCCATCAGTGGGACGGCGTACCAAGAGACCCAGTACTTC
CDR3: CAISGTAYQETQYF

size: NA
V: TRBV7-2
D: TRBD2
J: TRBJ2-7
DNA: TGTGCCAGCAGCTTAGAAGGTAGCGGGAGGCTCGGGCAGTACTTC
CDR3: CASSLEGSGRLGQYF

size: NA
V: TRBV20-1
D: TRBD2
J: TRBJ2-5
DNA: TGCAGTGCTAGCCCCCTCCCGGGAGCGGGGCCTCAAGAGACCCAGTACTTC
CDR3: CSASPLPGAGPQETQYF

size: NA
V: TRBV12-3/TRBV12-4
D: NA
J: TRBJ2-5
DNA: TGTGCCAGCAGTTTCGGGGCAAATTCAGAGACCCAGTACTTC
CDR3: CASSFGANSETQYF

size: NA
V: TRBV18
D: NA
J: TRBJ1-2
DNA: TGTGCCAGCTCACCAGAGGGCCAGGGCTATGGCTACACCTTC
CDR3: CASSPEGQGYGYTF

size: NA
V: TRBV3-1
D: NA
J: TRBJ2-7
DNA: TGTGCCAGCAGCCCGCGGGTAGGCCGAACCTACGAGCAGTACTTC
CDR3: CASSPRVGRTYEQYF

size: few
V: TRBV12-3/TRBV12-4
D: TRBD1
J: TRBJ1-5
DNA: TGTGCCAGCAGCACTCCGGGACAGGGAGGCAATCAGCCCCAGCATTTT
CDR3: CASSTPGQGGNQPQHF

size: few
V: TRBV5-1
D: TRBD1
J: TRBJ1-1
DNA: TGCGCCAGCAGCCCGAACTACAGGGGGCTGACTGAAGCTTTCTTT
CDR3: CASSPNYRGLTEAFF

size: many
V: TRBV9
D: NA
J: TRBJ2-6
DNA: TGTGCCAGCAGCTCCCCCATCGCCCTGAGGGCCAACGTCCTGACTTTC
CDR3: CASSSPIALRANVLTF

size: NA
V: TRBV18
D: TRBD1
J: TRBJ1-1
DNA: TGTGCCAGCTCACCGGGACAGGGCCCAGTGGTGAACACTGAAGCTTTCTTT
CDR3: CASSPGQGPVVNTEAFF

size: NA
V: TRBV9
D: TRBD2
J: TRBJ2-7
DNA: TGTGCCAGCAGCGCCGGGGGGGCAGAAAATCGATACGAGCAGTACTTC
CDR3: CASSAGGAENRYEQYF

size: few
V: TRBV20-1
D: NA
J: TRBJ2-3
DNA: TGCAGTGCTAGTCGGTTTGGGTTAAACACAGATACGCAGTATTTT
CDR3: CSASRFGLNTDTQYF

size: NA
V: TRBV13
D: NA
J: TRBJ2-1
DNA: TGTGCCAGCAGCGCTCTAGCCGGTGAGCAGTTCTTC
CDR3: CASSALAGEQFF

size: NA
V: TRBV10-3
D: TRBD1
J: TRBJ2-2
DNA: TGTGCCATCAAGGGAACAGGGGGCACCGGGGAGCTGTTTTTT
CDR3: CAIKGTGGTGELFF

size: NA
V: TRBV7-3
D: TRBD1
J: TRBJ2-1
DNA: TGTGCCAGCAGCTTAAATCAGGGGGCAAGGAACAATGAGCAGTTCTTC
CDR3: CASSLNQGARNNEQFF

size: few
V: TRBV12-3/TRBV12-4
D: NA
J: TRBJ1-6
DNA: TGTGCCAGCAGTTCAGAGTGGGCTTCACCCCTCCACTTT
CDR3: CASSSEWASPLHF

size: NA
V: TRBV20-1
D: TRBD2
J: TRBJ2-3
DNA: TGCAGTGCCGGGACTAGCGGAGGAGGCGGGTTT
CDR3: CSAGTSGGGGF

size: many
V: TRBV5-1
D: NA
J: TRBJ2-5
DNA: TGCGCCAGCAGCGAGAGGACAGACCAAGAGACCCAGTACTTC
CDR3: CASSERTDQETQYF

size: many
V: TRBV30
D: NA
J: TRBJ2-1
DNA: TGTGCCTGGAGACTTAGCGTGGATGAGCAGTTCTTC
CDR3: CAWRLSVDEQFF

size: few
V: TRBV19
D: NA
J: TRBJ2-7
DNA: TGTGCCAGTAGTAGAGGCGGGGTCCCCTACGAGCAGTACTTC
CDR3: CASSRGGVPYEQYF

size: few
V: TRBV7-8
D: NA
J: TRBJ2-5
DNA: TGTGCCAGCAGCCCGACTCTGGGTCAAGAGACCCAGTACTTC
CDR3: CASSPTLGQETQYF

size: few
V: TRBV6-5
D: TRBD1
J: TRBJ1-6
DNA: TGTGCCAGCAGACCCGGGACAGGGGAGAATAATTCACCCCTCCACTTT
CDR3: CASRPGTGENNSPLHF

size: few
V: TRBV24-1
D: TRBD1
J: TRBJ1-2
DNA: TGTGCCACCAGTGATTCAGGGGGCGCGGTTAATAATGGCTACACCTTC
CDR3: CATSDSGGAVNNGYTF